This TCR beta chain emerged from a study of shared clonotypes between healthy human individuals. Clones were read by immunoSEQ multiplex PCR, and TCRdb kept only the in-frame ones, dropping some. Here the sample spans millions of clones, roughly 92% being singletons. With respect to this clone: Antigen: not known.

Per the germline V gene, CDR1 is SEHNR and CDR2 is FQNEAQ (reference sequence). The CDR3 has 15 amino acids. V lost 1 base and J 3 bases, leaving 9 bases between the germline ends. Study-wide findings and caveats: Larger estimated richness was generally recorded for naive subsets relative to memory subsets.

The rearrangement links TRBV7-9 to TRBJ1-4; possible D gene TRBD1, 5 bases. This receptor was obtained from a man younger than 35 in good health. Sequenced: naive CD4+ T cells sorted from blood. Subset denoted: CD45RA+ positively selected. This CDR3 reads CASSLDKTANEKLFF. CDR3 coding DNA: TGTGCCAGCAGCTTAGATAAGACAGCTAATGAAAAACTGTTTTTT.